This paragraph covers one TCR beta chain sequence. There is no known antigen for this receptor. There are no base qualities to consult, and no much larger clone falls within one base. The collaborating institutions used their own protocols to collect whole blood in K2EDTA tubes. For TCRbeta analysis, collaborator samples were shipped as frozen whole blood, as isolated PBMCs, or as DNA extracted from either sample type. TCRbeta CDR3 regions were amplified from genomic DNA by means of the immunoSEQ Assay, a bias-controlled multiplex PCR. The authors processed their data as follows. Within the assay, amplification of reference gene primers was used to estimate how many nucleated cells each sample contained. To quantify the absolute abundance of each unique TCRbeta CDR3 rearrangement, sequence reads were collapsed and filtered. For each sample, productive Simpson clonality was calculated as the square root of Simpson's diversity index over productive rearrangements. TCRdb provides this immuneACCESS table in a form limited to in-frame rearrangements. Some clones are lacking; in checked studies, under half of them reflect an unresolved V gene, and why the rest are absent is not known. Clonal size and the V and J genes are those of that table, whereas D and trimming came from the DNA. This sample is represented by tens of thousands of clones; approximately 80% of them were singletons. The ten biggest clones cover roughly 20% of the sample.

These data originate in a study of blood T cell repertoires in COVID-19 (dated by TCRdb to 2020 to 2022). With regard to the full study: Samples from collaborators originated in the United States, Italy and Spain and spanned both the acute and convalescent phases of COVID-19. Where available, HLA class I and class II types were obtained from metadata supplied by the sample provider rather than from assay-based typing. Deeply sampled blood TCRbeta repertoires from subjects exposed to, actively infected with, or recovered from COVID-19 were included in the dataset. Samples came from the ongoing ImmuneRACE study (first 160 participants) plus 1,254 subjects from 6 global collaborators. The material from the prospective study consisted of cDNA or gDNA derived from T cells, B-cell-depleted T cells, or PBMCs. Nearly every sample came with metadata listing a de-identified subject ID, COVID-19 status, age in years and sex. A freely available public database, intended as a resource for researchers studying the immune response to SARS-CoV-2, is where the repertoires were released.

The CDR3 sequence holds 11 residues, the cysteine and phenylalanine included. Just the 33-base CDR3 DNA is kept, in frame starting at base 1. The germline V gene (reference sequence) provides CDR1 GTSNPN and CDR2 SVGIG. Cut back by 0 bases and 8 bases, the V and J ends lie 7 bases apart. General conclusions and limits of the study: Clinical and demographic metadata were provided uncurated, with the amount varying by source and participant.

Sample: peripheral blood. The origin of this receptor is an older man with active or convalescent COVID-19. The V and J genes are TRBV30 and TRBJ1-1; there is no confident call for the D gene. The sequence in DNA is TGTGCCTGGAGTGTACAAGTAGAAGCTTTCTTT. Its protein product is CAWSVQVEAFF. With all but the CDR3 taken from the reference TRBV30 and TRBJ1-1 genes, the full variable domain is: SQTIHQWPATLVQPVGSPLSLECTVEGTSNPNLYWYRQAAGRGLQLLFYSVGIGQISSEVPQNLSASRPQDRQFILSSKKLLLSDSGFYLCAWSVQVEAFFGQGTRLTVV.